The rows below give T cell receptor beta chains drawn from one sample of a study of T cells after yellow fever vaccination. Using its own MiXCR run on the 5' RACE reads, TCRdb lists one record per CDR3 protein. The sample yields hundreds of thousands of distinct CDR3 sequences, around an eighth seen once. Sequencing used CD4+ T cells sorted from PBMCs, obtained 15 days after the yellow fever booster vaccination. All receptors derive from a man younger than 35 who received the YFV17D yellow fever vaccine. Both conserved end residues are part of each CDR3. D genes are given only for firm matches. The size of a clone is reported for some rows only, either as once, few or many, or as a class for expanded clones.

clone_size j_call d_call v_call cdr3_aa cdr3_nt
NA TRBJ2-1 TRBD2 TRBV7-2 CASSLARGGQRGEQFF TGTGCCAGCAGCTTAGCACGGGGGGGCCAACGAGGTGAGCAGTTCTTC
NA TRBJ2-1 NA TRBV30 CAWTSGGHEQFF TGTGCCTGGACTTCAGGAGGCCATGAGCAGTTCTTC
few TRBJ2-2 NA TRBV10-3 CAINPALSGELFF TGTGCCATCAATCCAGCCCTATCCGGGGAGCTGTTTTTT
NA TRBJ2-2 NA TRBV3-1 CASSQDHGNTGELFF TGTGCCAGCAGCCAAGACCATGGGAACACCGGGGAGCTGTTTTTT
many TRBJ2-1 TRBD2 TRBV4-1 CASSQEAAGGPGEQFF TGCGCCAGCAGCCAAGAGGCAGCGGGGGGGCCTGGTGAGCAGTTCTTC
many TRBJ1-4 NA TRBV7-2 CASSSGSNEKLFF TGTGCCAGCAGCTCAGGGAGTAATGAAAAACTGTTTTTT
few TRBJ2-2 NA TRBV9 CASSGWGRPPNTGELFF TGTGCCAGCAGTGGCTGGGGCAGGCCACCCAACACCGGGGAGCTGTTTTTT
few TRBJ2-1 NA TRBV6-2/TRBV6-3 CASSYSIAQDEQFF TGTGCCAGCAGTTACTCGATTGCCCAGGATGAGCAGTTCTTC
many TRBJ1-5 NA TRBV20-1 CSARDPGIFGQPQHF TGCAGTGCTAGAGATCCGGGGATTTTTGGTCAGCCCCAGCATTTT
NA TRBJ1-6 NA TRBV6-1 CATGTLFRTLHF TGTGCCACCGGGACACTTTTTCGGACCCTCCACTTT
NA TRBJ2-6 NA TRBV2 CASRVGYSGANVLTF TGTGCCAGCAGGGTCGGTTACTCTGGGGCCAACGTCCTGACTTTC
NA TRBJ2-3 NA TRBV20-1 CSAPRPGGHTDTQYF TGCAGTGCCCCAAGGCCGGGGGGCCACACAGATACGCAGTATTTT
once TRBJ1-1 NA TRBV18 CASSSTGYDTEAFF TGTGCCAGCTCCTCCACAGGGTATGACACTGAAGCTTTCTTT
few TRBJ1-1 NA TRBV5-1 CASSWTPNTEAFF TGCGCCAGCAGCTGGACACCGAACACTGAAGCTTTCTTT
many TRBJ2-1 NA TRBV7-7 CASSPLGSDDNEQFF TGTGCTAGCAGCCCCTTAGGATCCGACGACAATGAGCAGTTCTTC
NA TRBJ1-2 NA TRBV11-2 CASSLSSAGYGYTF TGTGCCAGCAGCTTATCATCAGCAGGCTATGGCTACACCTTC
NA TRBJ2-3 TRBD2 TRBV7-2 CASKGTSFLETQYF TGTGCCAGCAAAGGGACTAGTTTTTTAGAGACGCAGTATTTT
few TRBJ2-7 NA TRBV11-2 CASSLVRGQVPEQYF TGTGCCAGCAGCTTAGTCCGGGGACAAGTGCCCGAGCAGTACTTC
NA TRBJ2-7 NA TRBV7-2 CASSQGPDHEQYF TGTGCCAGCAGCCAAGGACCCGACCACGAGCAGTACTTC
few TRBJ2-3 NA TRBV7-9 CASGGFQKTDTQYF TGTGCCAGCGGTGGTTTTCAGAAAACAGATACGCAGTATTTT
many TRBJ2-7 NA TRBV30 CACGPIWDEQYF TGTGCCTGTGGGCCGATCTGGGACGAGCAGTACTTC
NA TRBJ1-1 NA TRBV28 CASSLMGDWAEAFF TGTGCCAGCAGTTTAATGGGGGATTGGGCTGAAGCTTTCTTT
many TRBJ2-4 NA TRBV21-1 CASIRAGAKNIQYF TGTGCCAGCATAAGGGCCGGGGCCAAAAACATTCAGTACTTC
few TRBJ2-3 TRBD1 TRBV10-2 CASSESSGGFSDTQYF TGCGCCAGCAGTGAGTCCTCAGGGGGCTTCTCAGATACGCAGTATTTT
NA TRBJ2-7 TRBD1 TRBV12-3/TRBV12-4 CASRRGQGTYEQYF TGTGCCAGCAGGAGGGGACAGGGAACGTACGAGCAGTACTTC
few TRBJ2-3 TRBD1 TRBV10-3 CAISEWTGKTDTQYF TGTGCCATCAGTGAGTGGACAGGGAAGACAGATACGCAGTATTTT
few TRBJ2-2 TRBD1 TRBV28 CASSLGGQYTGELFF TGTGCCAGCAGTTTAGGGGGACAGTACACCGGGGAGCTGTTTTTT
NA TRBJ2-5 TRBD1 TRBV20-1 CSAPRGPLETQYF TGCAGTGCCCCCAGGGGGCCCTTAGAGACCCAGTACTTC
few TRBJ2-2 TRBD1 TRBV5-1 CASSPSGTGLTGELFF TGCGCCAGCAGCCCCTCCGGGACAGGGCTAACCGGGGAGCTGTTTTTT